This T cell receptor (beta chain) stems from a study of a mutant IDH1 vaccine in newly diagnosed glioma. About the research overall: The initiation of vaccination occurred 4-6 weeks after radiotherapy alone, or with temozolomide cycles. Antecedent treatment encompassed radiotherapy, temozolomide, or their combination; the majority received both. Treated patients, averaging roughly 40 years, were roughly 62% male and about 38% female.

The assay was immunoSEQ multiplex PCR, and TCRdb's table has in-frame clones only and misses some. The table records approximately 50,000 clones, approximately 87% of them present only once. This CDR3 has 13 amino acids. Germline CDR1 and CDR2: SGHRS and YFSETQ. Trimming shortened V by 6 bases and J by 1 base, and 10 bases separated the two germline ends. The time point denotes: week 35, safety follow-up. Each vaccine dose was 300 ug of mutant IDH1 20-mer peptide, with topical imiquimod. For this clone: The antigen is undetermined.

The sequencing here drew on PBMCs, taken from a glioma patient whose treatment included an IDH1 peptide vaccine. This rearrangement joins TRBV5-1 to TRBJ1-1, with D maybe TRBD1 (6 bases). The clonotype originates from a man aged 40-50 years with glioma. The CDR3 sequence is CASTQQGNTEAFF. Written as DNA, the CDR3 is TGCGCCAGCACCCAACAGGGGAACACTGAAGCTTTCTTT. The entire variable domain, with the rest obtained from reference TRBV5-1 and TRBJ1-1, is as follows: KAGVTQTPRYLIKTRGQQVTLSCSPISGHRSVSWYQQTPGQGLQFLFEYFSETQRNKGNFPGRFSGRQFSNSRSEMNVSTLELGDSALYLCASTQQGNTEAFFGQGTRLTVV.